The clone carrying this T cell receptor beta chain showed up just a few times. Antigen: not known. The CDR3 length is 12 residues. Germline V CDR1 and CDR2: SQVTM, ANQGSEA. V gave up 5 bases and J gave up 6 bases; unmatched junction bases: 6. Treatment reported: PENTA 11 planned treatment interruption arm or continuous ART arm. Unique molecular identifiers were included in an RNA-based 3' RACE TCR library. Using its own MiXCR run on the 3' RACE reads, TCRdb lists one record per CDR3 protein. Of about 89,000 distinct CDR3 sequences in the sample, about 7.2% were seen once. This entry is derived from a study of HIV-infected children after antiretroviral therapy interruption. Study details: Four children interrupted treatment; four stayed on continuous treatment. Recorded EBV and CMV exposure existed for most children. Study conclusions and caveats: The Gini coefficient of naive CD4+ repertoires rose, returning to baseline by 3 years.

The material was CD45RA+ CD4+ T cells from PBMCs, pooled from several time points, obtained from a donor given antiretroviral therapy, either interrupted or continuous. Subset of the sample: naive CD4+ CD45RA+ CD45RO- T cells. The sequence came from a pool of human donors with HIV. The V gene is TRBV29-1, the J gene TRBJ1-1; 7 bases align to TRBD1. CDR3 residues: CSVRQGGAEAFF. CDR3 sequence (DNA): TGCAGCGTTCGACAGGGCGGCGCTGAAGCTTTCTTT.